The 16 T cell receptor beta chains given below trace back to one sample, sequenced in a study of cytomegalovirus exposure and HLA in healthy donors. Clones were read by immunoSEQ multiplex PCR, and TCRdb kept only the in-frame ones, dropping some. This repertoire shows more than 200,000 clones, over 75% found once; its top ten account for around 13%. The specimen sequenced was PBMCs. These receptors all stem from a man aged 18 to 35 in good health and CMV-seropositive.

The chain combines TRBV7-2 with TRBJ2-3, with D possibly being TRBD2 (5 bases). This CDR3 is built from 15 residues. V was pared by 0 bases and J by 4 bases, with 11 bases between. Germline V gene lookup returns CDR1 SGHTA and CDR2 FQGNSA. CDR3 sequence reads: CASSLAASRSDTQYF. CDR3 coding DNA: TGTGCCAGCAGCTTAGCGGCTAGCAGGTCAGATACGCAGTATTTT.

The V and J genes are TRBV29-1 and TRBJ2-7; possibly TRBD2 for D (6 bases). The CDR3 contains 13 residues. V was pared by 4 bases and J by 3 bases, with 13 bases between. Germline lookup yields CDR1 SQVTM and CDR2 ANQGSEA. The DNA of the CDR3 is TGCAGCGTTGTCACGGGGGTTGGCTACGAGCAGTACTTC. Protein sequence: CSVVTGVGYEQYF.

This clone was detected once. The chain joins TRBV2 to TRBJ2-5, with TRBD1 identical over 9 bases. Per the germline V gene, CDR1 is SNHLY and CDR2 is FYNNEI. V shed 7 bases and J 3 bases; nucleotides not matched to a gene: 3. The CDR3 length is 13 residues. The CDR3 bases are TGTGCCAGCAAGAGGACAGGGGAAGAGACCCAGTACTTC. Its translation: CASKRTGEETQYF.

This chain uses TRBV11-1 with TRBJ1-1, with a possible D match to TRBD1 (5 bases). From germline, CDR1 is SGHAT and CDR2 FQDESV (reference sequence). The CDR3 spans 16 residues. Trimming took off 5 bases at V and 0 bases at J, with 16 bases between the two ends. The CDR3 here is CASSRLGVILNTEAFF. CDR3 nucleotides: TGTGCCAGCAGCCGGTTGGGGGTTATATTGAACACTGAAGCTTTCTTT.

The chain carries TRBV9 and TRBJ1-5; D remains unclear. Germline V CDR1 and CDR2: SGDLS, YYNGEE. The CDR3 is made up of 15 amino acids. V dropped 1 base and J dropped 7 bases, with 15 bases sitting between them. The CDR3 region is CASSVSPQEGQPQHF. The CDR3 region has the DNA TGTGCCAGCAGCGTATCTCCCCAAGAAGGGCAGCCCCAGCATTTT. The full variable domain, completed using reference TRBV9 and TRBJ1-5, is DSGVTQTPKHLITATGQRVTLRCSPRSGDLSVYWYQQSLDQGLQFLIQYYNGEERAKGNILERFSAQQFPDLHSELNLSSLELGDSALYFCASSVSPQEGQPQHFGDGTRLSIL.

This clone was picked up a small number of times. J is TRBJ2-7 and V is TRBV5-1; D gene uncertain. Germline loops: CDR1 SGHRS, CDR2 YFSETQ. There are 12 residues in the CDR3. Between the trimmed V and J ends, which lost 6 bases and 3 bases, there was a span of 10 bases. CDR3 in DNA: TGCGCCAGCAATGACGGGCACTACGAGCAGTACTTC. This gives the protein CASNDGHYEQYF.

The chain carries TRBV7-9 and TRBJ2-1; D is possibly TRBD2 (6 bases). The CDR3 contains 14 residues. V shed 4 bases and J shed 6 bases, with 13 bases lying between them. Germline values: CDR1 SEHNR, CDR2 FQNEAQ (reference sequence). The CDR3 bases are TGTGCCAGCAGCTCCTCGACTAGTCGCAATGAGCAGTTCTTC. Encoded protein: CASSSSTSRNEQFF.

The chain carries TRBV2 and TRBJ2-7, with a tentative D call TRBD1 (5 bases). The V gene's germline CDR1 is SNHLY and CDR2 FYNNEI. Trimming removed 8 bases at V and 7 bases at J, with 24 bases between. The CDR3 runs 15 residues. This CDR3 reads CASGPASGPRLEQYF. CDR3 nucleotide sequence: TGTGCCAGCGGGCCAGCCTCAGGGCCCCGACTGGAGCAGTACTTC. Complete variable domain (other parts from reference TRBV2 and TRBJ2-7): EPEVTQTPSHQVTQMGQEVILRCVPISNHLYFYWYRQILGQKVEFLVSFYNNEISEKSEIFDDQFSVERPDGSNFTLKIRSTKLEDSAMYFCASGPASGPRLEQYFGPGTRLTVT.

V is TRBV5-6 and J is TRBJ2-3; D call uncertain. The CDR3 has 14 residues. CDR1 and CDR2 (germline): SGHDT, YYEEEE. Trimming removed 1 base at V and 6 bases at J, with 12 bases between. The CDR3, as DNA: TGTGCCAGCAGCTTGCTGGAGTGGTGGGATACGCAGTATTTT. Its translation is CASSLLEWWDTQYF.

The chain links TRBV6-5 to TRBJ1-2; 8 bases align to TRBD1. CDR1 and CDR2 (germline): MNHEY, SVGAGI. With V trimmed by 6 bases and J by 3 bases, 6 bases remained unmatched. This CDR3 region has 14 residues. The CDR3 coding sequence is TGTGCCAGCAGGATGGACAGGGCTCACTATGGCTACACCTTC. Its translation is CASRMDRAHYGYTF.

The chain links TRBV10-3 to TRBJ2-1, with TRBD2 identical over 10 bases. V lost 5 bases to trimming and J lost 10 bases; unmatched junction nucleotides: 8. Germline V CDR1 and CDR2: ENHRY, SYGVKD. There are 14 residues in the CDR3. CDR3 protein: CAISQAGGPSEQFF. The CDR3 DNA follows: TGTGCCATCAGTCAAGCGGGAGGGCCGAGCGAGCAGTTCTTC.

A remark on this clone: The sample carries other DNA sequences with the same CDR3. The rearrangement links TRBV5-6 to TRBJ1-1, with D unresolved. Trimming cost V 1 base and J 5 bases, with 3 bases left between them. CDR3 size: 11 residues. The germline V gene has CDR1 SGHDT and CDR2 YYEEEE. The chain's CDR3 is CASSLYTEAFF. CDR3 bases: TGTGCCAGCAGCTTGTATACTGAAGCTTTCTTT.

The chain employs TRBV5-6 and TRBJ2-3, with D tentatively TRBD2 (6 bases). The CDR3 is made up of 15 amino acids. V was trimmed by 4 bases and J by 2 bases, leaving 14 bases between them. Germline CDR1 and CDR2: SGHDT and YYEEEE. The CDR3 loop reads CASSAVTRSTDTQYF. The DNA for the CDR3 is TGTGCCAGCAGCGCCGTGACTAGATCCACAGATACGCAGTATTTT.

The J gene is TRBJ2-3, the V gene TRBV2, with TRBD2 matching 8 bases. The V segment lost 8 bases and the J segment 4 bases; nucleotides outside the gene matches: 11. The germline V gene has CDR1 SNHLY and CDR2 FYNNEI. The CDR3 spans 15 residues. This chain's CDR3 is CASVRAGEGSDTQYF. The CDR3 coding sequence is TGTGCCAGCGTACGAGCGGGAGAGGGGTCAGATACGCAGTATTTT.

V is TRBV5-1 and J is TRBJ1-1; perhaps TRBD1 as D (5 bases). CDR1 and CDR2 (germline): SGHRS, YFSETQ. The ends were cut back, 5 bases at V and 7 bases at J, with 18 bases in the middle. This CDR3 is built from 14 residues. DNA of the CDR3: TGCGCCAGCAGTTTTGGGTCAGGGCAGGGTGAAGCTTTCTTT. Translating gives CASSFGSGQGEAFF.

The CDR3 DNA reads as TGTGCCAGCAGCTTAGTACAGAGTGGGGCTTTCTTT. It codes for CASSLVQSGAFF. The J gene is TRBJ1-1, the V gene TRBV7-9; no reliable D call. Trimming shortened V by 1 base and J by 11 bases, and 11 bases separated the two germline ends. Germline V CDR1 and CDR2: SEHNR, FQNEAQ (reference sequence). This CDR3 contains 12 residues.